The 15 T cell receptor beta chains below were found in one sample sequenced in a study of control samples from healthy donors and cancer patients. Some clones are missing from TCRdb's copy, which holds only in-frame ones; the method was immunoSEQ multiplex PCR. In the table there are 99,000 or so clones, roughly four fifths of which are singletons. Sequenced input: blood. These receptors all stem from a woman aged 45-60 years in good health.

The chain has TRBV5-1 and TRBJ1-2; 10 nucleotides align to TRBD1. After removal of 0 bases from V and 6 bases from J, the junction contained 5 bases not matched to a gene. Per germline, CDR1 SGHRS and CDR2 YFSETQ. This CDR3 has 15 amino acids. The CDR3 is CASSLAGTGADGYTF. DNA for the CDR3: TGCGCCAGCAGCTTGGCCGGGACAGGGGCGGATGGCTACACCTTC.

The chain couples TRBV27 to TRBJ2-1; D is unclear. Germline V gene data show CDR1 as MNHEY and CDR2 as SMNVEV (reference sequence). V dropped 6 bases and J dropped 5 bases, with 8 bases sitting between them. The CDR3 totals 12 residues. CDR3 loop: CASSQRDNEQFF. For the CDR3, the DNA is TGTGCCAGCAGCCAACGGGACAATGAGCAGTTCTTC.

The rearrangement links TRBV7-2 to TRBJ1-1; D may be TRBD1 (5 bases). The CDR3 extends over 12 amino acids. Trimming took 3 bases from V and 7 from J, leaving 9 bases between them. Germline CDR1 is SGHTA and CDR2 is FQGNSA. The DNA of the CDR3 is TGTGCCAGCAGCTTGGGGGTGGGTGAAGCTTTCTTT. Its translation is CASSLGVGEAFF.

This clone was detected once. The V call is TRBV23-1, the J call TRBJ2-3; 9 bases agree with TRBD1. TRBV23-1 is labeled an ORF, and its function is uncertain. The trim removed 6 bases at V and 9 bases at J, leaving 13 bases unmatched. The CDR3 covers 15 residues. The CDR3 region is CASSRGQGIVTTQYF. As DNA, the CDR3 is TGCGCCAGCAGCCGTGGACAGGGGATTGTGACGACGCAGTATTTT.

The rearrangement links TRBV5-5 to TRBJ1-2; 10 bases map to TRBD1. The J segment lost 9 bases and the V segment lost 1 base, leaving 12 bases of the junction unmatched. The V gene's germline CDR1 is SGHKS and CDR2 YYEKEE (reference sequence). The CDR3 is 16 amino acids. CDR3 coding DNA: TGTGCCAGCAGCTTGTCAACACCGGGACAGGGGCGTCGCTACACCTTC. Translation: CASSLSTPGQGRRYTF.

DNA of the CDR3: TGTGCCAGCAGCTTCGACTTCAATGAGCAGTTCTTC. Its translation: CASSFDFNEQFF. The gene calls are TRBV5-5 and TRBJ2-1; D is uncertain. The V end was cut by 2 bases, the J end by 6 bases, with 6 bases between. Per germline, CDR1 SGHKS and CDR2 YYEKEE (reference sequence). CDR3 length: 12 amino acids.

This chain uses TRBV12-3 or TRBV12-4 with TRBJ2-7; possible D gene TRBD1, 6 bases. V was pared by 5 bases and J by 2 bases, with 10 bases between. CDR3 length: 13 residues. CDR3 bases: TGTGCCAGCAGTGAACAGGGAACCTACGAGCAGTACTTC. It translates to CASSEQGTYEQYF.

This clone was observed a handful of times. V and J are TRBV3-1 (or the pseudogene TRBV3-2) and TRBJ1-5; D gene uncertain. Germline assignment: CDR1 LGHDT and CDR2 YNNKEL (reference sequence). V gave up 0 bases and J gave up 6 bases, with 6 bases separating them. This CDR3 is built from 13 residues. CDR3 sequence (DNA): TGTGCCAGCAGCCAAGATCTTCTTCAGCCCCAGCATTTT. It specifies CASSQDLLQPQHF.

The rearrangement links TRBV5-1 to TRBJ1-2; weak D call: TRBD1 (5 bases). The CDR3 runs 13 residues. CDR1 is SGHRS, CDR2 YFSETQ, per germline. With 7 bases removed from V and 3 bases from J, the gap between germline ends came to 13 bases. The CDR3 is CASARDGDYGYTF. For the CDR3, the DNA is TGCGCCAGCGCCCGGGACGGGGACTATGGCTACACCTTC. Using reference TRBV5-1 and TRBJ1-2 for the parts outside the CDR3, the full variable domain is KAGVTQTPRYLIKTRGQQVTLSCSPISGHRSVSWYQQTPGQGLQFLFEYFSETQRNKGNFPGRFSGRQFSNSRSEMNVSTLELGDSALYLCASARDGDYGYTFGSGTRLTVV.

The chain uses TRBV3-1 (or the pseudogene TRBV3-2) and TRBJ2-5; D is possibly TRBD1 (5 bases). Trimming cost V 11 bases and J 2 bases, with 15 bases left between them. The CDR3 extends over 13 amino acids. From germline, CDR1 is LGHDT and CDR2 YNNKEL (reference sequence). DNA of the CDR3: TGTGCCTGGGGCCCGGGCCCACAAGAGACCCAGTACTTC. Its translation: CAWGPGPQETQYF.

The chain joins TRBV5-1 to TRBJ2-3, with D perhaps TRBD1 or TRBD2 (6 bases each). CDR3 length: 15 residues. CDR1 and CDR2 from the germline V gene are SGHRS and YFSETQ. Trimming pared 2 bases from V and 5 bases from J, leaving 15 bases between. The CDR3 coding sequence is TGCGCCAGCAGCTTAGAAGGGGGGCTTGGAGATACGCAGTATTTT. Amino acid sequence: CASSLEGGLGDTQYF. Supplemented by reference TRBV5-1 and TRBJ2-3, the full variable domain reads KAGVTQTPRYLIKTRGQQVTLSCSPISGHRSVSWYQQTPGQGLQFLFEYFSETQRNKGNFPGRFSGRQFSNSRSEMNVSTLELGDSALYLCASSLEGGLGDTQYFGPGTRLTVL.

This clone was observed once. This chain uses TRBV9 with TRBJ2-1; D is unresolved. V was pared by 0 bases and J by 7 bases, with 11 bases between. Germline lookup yields CDR1 SGDLS and CDR2 YYNGEE. CDR3 length equals 14 residues. CDR3 in DNA: TGTGCCAGCAGCGTAGACTCTTCTAGGAATGAGCAGTTCTTC. Translating gives CASSVDSSRNEQFF.

V is TRBV7-3 and J is TRBJ1-6; tentatively, D is TRBD1 (6 bases). The CDR3 length is 14 residues. The germline gives CDR1 SGHTA, CDR2 FQGTGA. The V end lost 3 bases, the J end lost 7 bases, and 10 bases lay between the germline ends. The CDR3 DNA follows: TGTGCCAGCAGCTTCCGGGGGGCGAATTCACCCCTCCACTTT. Amino acid sequence: CASSFRGANSPLHF.

This clone was picked up a small number of times. The V and J genes are TRBV6-6 and TRBJ2-7, with TRBD2 matching over 11 bases. Trimming at V came to 8 bases and at J to 3 bases, leaving 3 bases not matched to a gene. The CDR3 runs to 13 residues. CDR1 is MNHNY and CDR2 is SVGAGI in the germline V gene (reference sequence). Here the CDR3 DNA reads TGTGCCAGCGTACTAGCGGGAGACTACGAGCAGTACTTC. Protein product: CASVLAGDYEQYF.

V and J are TRBV19 and TRBJ2-7, with TRBD1 identical over 7 bases. CDR3 length equals 14 residues. V lost 6 bases and J lost 7; bases outside the gene matches: 12. Per the germline V gene, CDR1 is LNHDA and CDR2 is SQIVND (reference sequence). The CDR3 DNA reads TGTGCCAGTAGGCCCCAGGGGGTCCTCAGGGAGCAGTACTTC. This translates into CASRPQGVLREQYF.